The clone carrying this TCR beta chain was recorded at least ten times. A sample-barcoded 5' primer and a J-beta primer mix were used in a second PCR of roughly 7 to 11 cycles. TCRdb used MiXCR to reprocess the 5' RACE reads, holding one entry per CDR3 protein. The sample holds hundreds of thousands of distinct CDR3 sequences, approximately 30% seen once. There were at least 5.5 micrograms of total RNA extracted from every sample. The data derive from a study of blood T cells in healthy people across ages. Per germline, CDR1 LGHNA and CDR2 YSLEER. Trimming shortened V by 0 bases and J by 7 bases, and 13 bases separated the two germline ends. The CDR3 is 15 residues long.

Sample: blood. The receptor was derived from a woman aged 80 or older in good health. The chain recombines TRBV4-3 with TRBJ2-1; D might be TRBD1 or TRBD2, each matching 6 bases. The CDR3 protein is CASSQEPGGGNEQFF. The CDR3, as DNA: TGCGCCAGCAGCCAAGAACCCGGGGGCGGGAATGAGCAGTTCTTC.